Sequencing of this T cell receptor beta chain was carried out in a study of chemoradiotherapy in HPV16-positive cancers. Study findings and constraints: Only a couple of HPV16-positive patients supplied the functional HPV-specificity definition. During treatment, candidate HPV-specific clones and E7-related motifs expanded in tumor.

Samples were taken several times over chemoradiotherapy. Some clones are missing from TCRdb's copy, which holds only in-frame ones; the method was immunoSEQ multiplex PCR. This table has about 53,000 clones, roughly 90% appearing once. The CDR3 spans 11 residues. Looked up from germline, CDR1 is SGHTA and CDR2 is FQGNSA. On this clone itself: Its antigen remains unidentified. One end of the junction varies from germline; a read error may be responsible.

The sequencing here drew on blood, taken from a patient who underwent chemoradiotherapy. The rearrangement links TRBV7-2 to TRBJ2-7; D not certain. This sequence was found in a human donor with HPV-associated anogenital cancer. CDR3 sequence reads: CASTLSYEQYF. The DNA of the CDR3 is TGTGCCAGCACCTTATCCTACGAGCAGTACTTC.